The T cell receptor beta chain described here comes from a study of shared clonotypes between healthy human individuals (dated by TCRdb to 2020 to 2021). For the wider study: A few men and two women, aged 18 to 49 years, made up the cohort. For each donor, three plates each were used for CD4 naive and CD4 memory, two plates were used for CD8 naive, and one plate was used for CD8 memory. To estimate repertoire size and how much clonotypes are shared between individuals, the study performed deep sequencing of blood TCR repertoires from five healthy adults. To increase sequencing depth and limit assay-specific biases, TCR repertoire library preparation and sequencing were carried out by different laboratories using diverse techniques. Between about 0.9 and 8.9 billion PBMCs per donor were obtained by leukapheresis.

What the study reported, not specific to this receptor: Rarefaction of sorted-subset datasets indicated incomplete sequencing despite the large sequencing depth. Compared with non-shared clonotypes, the clonotypes found in all four sorted-subset donors had higher generation probabilities. Pairwise subsampling led to the expectation that sequencing depth would affect the degree of clonotype sharing among donors. The genetic and exposure-history diversity represented was limited by the small number of donors. Sampling was restricted to blood, and TCR repertoires in tissues likely differ from the TCR repertoires found in blood. Sharing across several donors was observed for roughly 5% of naive CD4, under 4% of naive CD8, 2% to 2.5% of memory CD4, and about 0.38% of memory CD8 clonotypes. Larger estimated clonotype richness was generally found for naive subsets than for memory subsets.

The donors were healthy, HIV-negative adults who had no recently reported acute infections or vaccinations. Every donor was a Caucasian adult residing in Nashville, Tennessee, USA. CD4+ T cells were enriched through magnetic negative selection, after which naive cells were positively selected on CD45RA and the remaining negative fraction served as the memory subset. Blood was collected by leukapheresis, and PBMCs were isolated by Ficoll-Histopaque density gradient centrifugation and then cryopreserved in liquid nitrogen vapor phase. Analytical flow cytometry was used to check the purity and quantity of every magnetically sorted T cell population. Genomic DNA was isolated from every sorted fraction and measured by UV absorbance on a Nanodrop 2000c. There are a few counts of this clone. There is no known antigen for this receptor. It has no much larger one-base neighbor in the sample; base qualities were not kept.

TCR CDR3 regions were amplified from genomic DNA by multiplex PCR using the deep immunoSEQ assay. For each cell subset, the extracted genomic DNA was distributed evenly across all wells of several immunoSEQ 96-well plates, and each plate served as one replicate. For sorted subsets, each replicate PCR was loaded with 200 ng genomic DNA, equivalent to 30,000 or so T cell genomes. Purified libraries were measured with a Qubit 3.0 fluorometer, size-checked on a Bioanalyzer 2100, and measured again with the KAPA Library Quantification kit. A separate single-read 150-cycle Illumina NextSeq 550 flow cell was used to sequence each immunoSEQ 96-well plate. Per the source publication's procedure: Because only junctional sequences without quality scores were contained in the immunoSEQ output, filtering matching that applied to full-length reads could not be performed. To assign V/J genes and CDR3, sequences were annotated against IMGT germline references using PyIR, a Python wrapper for IgBLAST v1.9. Any read was removed if the V/J assignment was weak (E-value above 1e-6), the CDR3 was missing, or the read contained stop codons, out-of-frame junctions, or ambiguous translated residues. A V3J clonotype was defined by an identical inferred V gene, J gene, and CDR3 amino acid sequence. Percentage overlap between repertoires was calculated by dividing the number of shared unique clonotypes by the size of the smaller repertoire. RTK rarefaction, the Chao1 estimator, and Recon v2.1 estimates of unobserved clonotypes were used to assess repertoire richness. For all TCRbeta clonotypes obtained by the gDNA method from a handful of donors, generation probabilities were computed with OLGA. Sourced from immuneACCESS, this table was stored by TCRdb with only in-frame sequences that have V and J called. A share of the clones is absent; for the studies checked, an unresolved V gene accounts for under half, and the remainder has no known explanation. From that table come the V and J calls and clone size; the DNA was used to work out D and trimming. The sample yields over a million clones; about 76% were counted once. The biggest ten clones account for 1.4% of the sample.

According to the germline V gene, CDR1 reads MNHNS and CDR2 reads SASEGT. V is shortened by 5 bases, J by 2 bases, and the region joining them spans 10 bases. The CDR3 holds 14 amino acids from the cysteine to the phenylalanine. The retained sequence is limited to the CDR3, 42 bases, with the frame set at the first base. The sequenced sample was memory CD4+ T cells sorted from blood. What this sample's cell subset or site label stands for: CD45RA-negative fraction. This sequence originates from a man aged 18 to 29 in good health. The chain was built from TRBV6-1 and TRBJ1-3, with the D gene uncertain. This receptor has the CDR3 CASSHLEPGNTIYF. The nucleotides are TGTGCCAGCAGTCACCTGGAACCTGGAAACACCATATATTTT.